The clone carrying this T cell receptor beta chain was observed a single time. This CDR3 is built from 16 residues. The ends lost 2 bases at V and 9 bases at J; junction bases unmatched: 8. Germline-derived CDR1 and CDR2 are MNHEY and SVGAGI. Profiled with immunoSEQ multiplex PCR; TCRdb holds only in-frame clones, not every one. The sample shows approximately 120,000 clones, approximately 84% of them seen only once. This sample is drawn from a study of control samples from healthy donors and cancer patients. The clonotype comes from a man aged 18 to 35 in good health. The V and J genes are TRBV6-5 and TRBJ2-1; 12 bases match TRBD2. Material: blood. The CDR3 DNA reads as TGTGCCAGCAGTTACCCCGGACTAGCGGGATACGGTGAGCAGTTCTTC. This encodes CASSYPGLAGYGEQFF.